A selection of T cell receptor beta chains follows, all from one sample in a study of blood T cell repertoires in COVID-19. Using immunoSEQ multiplex PCR, the repertoire was profiled, and TCRdb retains in-frame clones only, with some absent. The table includes over 200,000 clones, 65% to 85% detected once. Sequenced material: peripheral blood. These receptors originate from a woman between 45 and 65 years old with acute or convalescent COVID-19. The CDR3 runs from the conserved cysteine through the conserved F or W. A D gene is named only where the DNA matches it firmly. Not all rows give a size; the values are once, few, many and, for expanded clones, a class.

>TRBV11-3|TRBJ1-3|NA|NA
TGTGCCAGCAGCTTAGATGGTCAAGGAACAGGTTCTGGAAACACCATATATTTT
CASSLDGQGTGSGNTIYF
>TRBV25-1|TRBJ2-3|TRBD2|NA
TGTGCCAGCAGTGATTCGCGGGGGGGAGATACGCAGTATTTT
CASSDSRGGDTQYF
>TRBV19|TRBJ2-4|NA|NA
TGTGCCAGTAGTATCCTTAGCGTGGGCAAAAACATTCAGTACTTC
CASSILSVGKNIQYF
>TRBV4-2|TRBJ1-2|NA|NA
TGTGCCAGCAGCCAAGGGCTAGGACAAACTAACTATGGCTACACCTTC
CASSQGLGQTNYGYTF
>TRBV5-4|TRBJ2-1|TRBD2|NA
TGTGCCAGCGCTTCTAGCGGGAGGGCTTTCAATGAGCAGTTCTTC
CASASSGRAFNEQFF
>TRBV27|TRBJ2-1|NA|NA
TGTGCCAGCAGTCTCGGGACTTACAATGAGCAGTTCTTC
CASSLGTYNEQFF
>TRBV7-2|TRBJ2-5|NA|NA
TGTGCCAGCAGCCTTACAGGGTGGGAGACCCAGTACTTC
CASSLTGWETQYF
>TRBV6-5|TRBJ2-5|NA|NA
TGTGCCAGCAGCTACAGAGGACAAGAGACCCAGTACTTC
CASSYRGQETQYF
>TRBV3-1/TRBV3-2|TRBJ2-1|TRBD2|once
TGTGCCAGCAGGCGCGGGAGTCATAGCTCCTACAATGAGCAGTTCTTC
CASRRGSHSSYNEQFF
>TRBV29-1|TRBJ2-1|TRBD2|NA
TGCAGCGGGATACTAGCGGGAGGGTTGCTCCACTACAATGAGCAGTTCTTC
CSGILAGGLLHYNEQFF
>TRBV4-2|TRBJ1-5|TRBD1|NA
TGTGCCAGCAGCCCTCGGACAGGGGGCAATCAGCCCCAGCATTTT
CASSPRTGGNQPQHF
>TRBV2|TRBJ2-7|NA|NA
TGTGCCAGCAGTGTAGGGGCCCTCTCCTACGAGCAGTACTTC
CASSVGALSYEQYF
>TRBV19|TRBJ1-5|NA|NA
TGTGCCAGTAGTCTGGCGGCGGCGGAGCGGCCCCAGCATTTT
CASSLAAAERPQHF
>TRBV7-6|TRBJ1-6|NA|NA
TGTGCCAGCAGCTCGACAGGAGGACGAGGCTCCTATAATTCACCCCTCCACTTT
CASSSTGGRGSYNSPLHF
>TRBV15|TRBJ2-2|TRBD2|NA
TGTGCCACCAGCAGTGGACTAGTGCGCGCCGGGGAGCTGTTTTTT
CATSSGLVRAGELFF
>TRBV11-2|TRBJ2-3|TRBD1|many
TGTGCCAGCAGCTGGGGACAGGGGATCCCAGATACGCAGTATTTT
CASSWGQGIPDTQYF
>TRBV9|TRBJ2-5|NA|NA
TGTGCCAGCAGCTTTCGGGACTCCGAGACCCAGTACTTC
CASSFRDSETQYF
>TRBV10-3|TRBJ1-1|TRBD1|NA
TGTGCCATCAGTGTCGACACAGGGGGCACTGAAGCTTTCTTT
CAISVDTGGTEAFF
>TRBV2|TRBJ2-3|TRBD2|NA
TGTGCCAGCACCGAAAAGCGGGACACGCAGTATTTT
CASTEKRDTQYF
>TRBV5-1|TRBJ1-2|TRBD1|few
TGCGCCAGCAGCTTGGCAACAGGGGGCGCTTTGGAGGGCTACACCTTC
CASSLATGGALEGYTF
>TRBV7-9|TRBJ2-1|NA|NA
TGTGCCAGCAGCTTAGGGACATACAGCAACAATGAGCAGTTCTTC
CASSLGTYSNNEQFF
>TRBV5-1|TRBJ1-3|NA|few
TGCGCCAGCGCGCCTGCGGGCGTCTCTGGAAACACCATATATTTT
CASAPAGVSGNTIYF
>TRBV7-2|TRBJ1-6|NA|NA
TGTGCCAGCAGCTTATCACGGGGGGAGAATTCACCCCTCCACTTT
CASSLSRGENSPLHF
>TRBV19|TRBJ1-5|NA|NA
TGTGCCAGTAGTATAGGTCCCCAGGGGACCCAGCATTTT
CASSIGPQGTQHF
>TRBV11-3|TRBJ2-2|TRBD2|NA
TGTGCCAGCAGCTTAGAGAGGGGCGGGAGGACTTGGGAGCTGTTTTTT
CASSLERGGRTWELFF
>TRBV29-1|TRBJ2-7|TRBD1|NA
TGCAGCGTTGAAGGACAGGGTACCTACGAGCAGTACTTC
CSVEGQGTYEQYF
>TRBV28|TRBJ1-1|NA|few
TGTGCCAGCAGTTTACCAAGCAGGGTGCGAGCTTTCTTT
CASSLPSRVRAFF
>TRBV6-6|TRBJ2-7|NA|NA
TGTGCCAGCAGTTACAAAGGACTGGAAGCCTACGAGCAGTACTTC
CASSYKGLEAYEQYF
>TRBV6-2/TRBV6-3|TRBJ2-1|NA|NA
TGTGCCAGCAGTCTCCTCCCTAATGAGCAGTTCTTC
CASSLLPNEQFF
>TRBV27|TRBJ2-7|TRBD2|NA
TGTGCCAGCAGTCGGGGACTAGCGGGATCCTACGAGCAGTACTTC
CASSRGLAGSYEQYF
>TRBV6-6|TRBJ1-4|TRBD1|NA
TGTGCCAGCAGTCCCGGGACAGGGCTTGTTAAAACTAATGAAAAACTGTTTTTT
CASSPGTGLVKTNEKLFF
>TRBV28|TRBJ2-7|NA|NA
TGTGCCAGCAGTTTACAGGGATCTAGCTACGAGCAGTACTTC
CASSLQGSSYEQYF
>TRBV28|TRBJ1-1|NA|NA
TGTGCCAGCAGTTTACCAGGACAGAAAGCTTTCTTT
CASSLPGQKAFF
>TRBV27|TRBJ2-2|TRBD1|NA
TGTGCCAGCAGTCCCTCGACAGGGGGGAACACCGGGGAGCTGTTTTTT
CASSPSTGGNTGELFF
>TRBV6-5|TRBJ1-1|TRBD1|few
TGTGCCAGCAGTTTCGGACAGGGGGCTGGGAGGACTGAAGCTTTCTTT
CASSFGQGAGRTEAFF